This T cell receptor (beta chain) was documented in a study of T cell clusters in autoimmune cytopenias. Study information: The median distinct TRB clonotype count was 2,000 to 3,000 per sample, from a median roughly 50,000 reads. Study-level findings and limits: Compared with active autoimmune hepatitis patients, healthy donors showed around 3-fold more exclusive TRB clusters.

TRB was amplified by touch-down multiplex PCR, primer pools A and B combined. After re-calling the multiplex PCR reads, TCRdb lists one entry per CDR3 protein, DNA absent. The sample data list 8,000 or so distinct CDR3 sequences. About 37,500 genome equivalents of blood DNA were amplified for TRB. CDR3 length: 13 residues. Germline assignment: CDR1 SGHTA and CDR2 FQGNSA. Concerning this clonotype: Its specificity is unknown.

The material sequenced was peripheral blood. The sequence was obtained from a human donor with an autoimmune cytopenia or autoimmune hepatitis (not recorded which). The gene calls are TRBV7-2 and TRBJ2-5; TCRdb returns TRBD2, unconfirmable since there is no DNA. The CDR3 sequence is CASSPEGLETQYF.